Below are 22 T cell receptor beta chains sequenced from a single sample in a study of blood T cell repertoires in COVID-19. Assay used: immunoSEQ multiplex PCR; TCRdb lists only in-frame clones, some missing. This table holds about 240,000 clones, roughly 91% found once. Sequenced material: peripheral blood. The receptors were gathered from a woman between 40 and 55 years old who had recovered from COVID-19.

A few counts support this clone. The chain joins TRBV5-1 to TRBJ2-3; 9 nucleotides agree with TRBD2. Germline lookup yields CDR1 SGHRS and CDR2 YFSETQ. V lost 0 bases to trimming and J lost 3 bases; unmatched junction nucleotides: 20. The CDR3 runs 21 residues. The CDR3 loop is CASSLGLGASGRMGGTDTQYF. In DNA form, the CDR3 reads TGCGCCAGCAGCTTGGGCTTAGGAGCGAGCGGGAGGATGGGAGGAACAGATACGCAGTATTTT.

The rearrangement links TRBV21-1 to TRBJ1-6; TRBD1 is taken as the D call from the table, unchecked against the DNA. TRBV21-1 is listed as a pseudogene. The CDR3 is 18 amino acids. DNA for the CDR3: TGTGCCAGCAGCAAGCCCCAGTTCCGAAGCTCCTATAATTCACCCCTCCACTTT. Protein: CASSKPQFRSSYNSPLHF.

This clone was detected a few times. The gene calls are TRBV3-1 (or the pseudogene TRBV3-2) and TRBJ1-2; D not resolved. Trimming took 0 bases from V and 2 from J, leaving 10 bases between them. The CDR3 spans 15 residues. Germline CDR1 LGHDT, CDR2 YNNKEL (reference sequence). CDR3 loop: CASSQEGSSNYGYTF. In nucleotides, the CDR3 is TGTGCCAGCAGCCAAGAGGGCAGTTCGAACTATGGCTACACCTTC.

The rearrangement joins TRBV14 to TRBJ2-7, with TRBD2 as a possible D gene (6 bases). Germline CDR1 and CDR2: SGHDN and FVKESK. V was pared by 3 bases and J by 3 bases, with 15 bases between. This CDR3 comprises 15 residues. The CDR3 DNA sequence: TGTGCCAGCAGCCAGGGTAGCGGAGTAAACTACGAGCAGTACTTC. It encodes CASSQGSGVNYEQYF.

The V call is TRBV6-2 or TRBV6-3, the J call TRBJ2-7, with 8 bases fitting TRBD2. The germline V gene has CDR1 MNHEY and CDR2 SVGEGT. Losses at the gene ends were 5 bases for V and 7 bases for J; bases not matched to a gene: 13. This CDR3 is built from 15 residues. CDR3 sequence (DNA): TGTGCCAGCAGTCCCGGACTAAGCGGGAGTGGTGAGCAGTACGTC. Its protein product is CASSPGLSGSGEQYV.

This clone was detected once. The chain carries TRBV5-8 and TRBJ2-7; TRBD1 is a possible D gene (5 bases). Trimming removed 4 bases from V and 2 bases from J, with 13 bases in between. CDR1 is SGHTS, CDR2 YDEGEE, per germline. This CDR3 contains 14 residues. The CDR3 sequence: CASSPYRRTYEQYF. The CDR3, as DNA: TGTGCCAGCAGCCCGTACAGGAGAACCTACGAGCAGTACTTC.

The chain recombines TRBV7-9 with TRBJ1-1, with D hard to call. The germline gives CDR1 SEHNR, CDR2 FQNEAQ (reference sequence). The CDR3 sequence is 13 residues long. V lost 3 bases, J lost 7 bases, and 12 bases lay in between. The CDR3 is CASSFGWLDEAFF. In DNA form, the CDR3 reads TGTGCCAGCAGCTTCGGGTGGTTGGATGAAGCTTTCTTT. Supplemented by reference TRBV7-9 and TRBJ1-1, the full variable domain reads DTGVSQNPRHKITKRGQNVTFRCDPISEHNRLYWYRQTLGQGPEFLTYFQNEAQLEKSRLLSDRFSAERPKGSFSTLEIQRTEQGDSAMYLCASSFGWLDEAFFGQGTRLTVV.

The J gene is TRBJ1-2, the V gene TRBV9; perhaps TRBD1 as D (6 bases). The germline CDR1 and CDR2 sequences are SGDLS and YYNGEE. The ends were cut back, 1 base at V and 4 bases at J, with 14 bases in the middle. CDR3 length: 15 residues. The CDR3 sequence: CASSVLEQGGYGYTF. The CDR3 DNA reads as TGTGCCAGCAGCGTACTCGAACAGGGCGGCTATGGCTACACCTTC.

The rearrangement joins TRBV18 to TRBJ2-3, with no clear D. The V and J ends lost 0 bases and 2 bases respectively, with 3 bases between them. CDR3 length equals 13 residues. Germline lookup yields CDR1 KGHSH and CDR2 LQKENI. Here the CDR3 reads CASSPPLTDTQYF. The CDR3 DNA is TGTGCCAGCTCACCACCCCTCACAGATACGCAGTATTTT.

A few counts support this clone. The rearrangement uses TRBV6-5 and TRBJ1-5; 10 bases agree with TRBD1. With V trimmed by 5 bases and J by 3 bases, 4 bases remained unmatched. CDR1 is MNHEY, CDR2 SVGAGI, per germline. The CDR3 contains 15 residues. In nucleotides, the CDR3 is TGTGCCAGCAGTCCGGGACAGGGGCTCAATCAGCCCCAGCATTTT. This gives the protein CASSPGQGLNQPQHF.

This clone was recorded once. The chain carries TRBV5-4 and TRBJ1-4; D is perhaps TRBD1 (5 bases). The V gene lost 1 base and the J gene lost 7 bases, with 5 bases spanning the gap. CDR3 length: 12 residues. CDR1 is SGHNT, CDR2 YYREEE, per germline (reference sequence). The CDR3 DNA reads as TGTGCCAGCAGCTTGCAGGGTGAAAAACTGTTTTTT. This sequence encodes CASSLQGEKLFF.

This clone has just one count. The CDR3 protein is CASSQDGPGGSTDTQYF. CDR3 coding DNA: TGTGCCAGCAGCCAAGATGGCCCAGGGGGTAGCACAGATACGCAGTATTTT. The chain joins TRBV3-1 (or the pseudogene TRBV3-2) to TRBJ2-3; TRBD1 agrees at 7 bases. Germline assignment: CDR1 LGHDT and CDR2 YNNKEL (reference sequence). V shed 0 bases, J shed 0 bases, and the junction held 6 bases outside the gene matches. The CDR3 contains 17 residues.

The chain joins TRBV3-1 (or the pseudogene TRBV3-2) to TRBJ2-5; no firm D call. The germline V gene encodes CDR1 LGHDT and CDR2 YNNKEL (reference sequence). The CDR3 spans 13 residues. With 3 bases removed from V and 5 bases from J, the gap between germline ends came to 10 bases. CDR3: CASSQGPPETQYF. The CDR3 nucleotides read TGTGCCAGCAGCCAGGGCCCCCCGGAGACCCAGTACTTC.

This chain connects TRBV6-1 to TRBJ1-3, with 8 bases matching TRBD1. The CDR3 is 13 amino acids. The V gene's germline CDR1 is MNHNS and CDR2 SASEGT. The ends lost 1 base at V and 8 bases at J; junction bases unmatched: 1. The chain's CDR3 is CASSEGGQDTIYF. The CDR3 DNA follows: TGTGCCAGCAGTGAAGGGGGACAGGACACCATATATTTT.

The chain carries TRBV15 and TRBJ1-4, with D possibly matching TRBD1 (5 bases). The V gene's germline CDR1 is LNHNV and CDR2 YYDKDF (reference sequence). V was shortened by 1 base and J by 11 bases, with 17 bases between the two germline ends. CDR3 size: 15 residues. The CDR3 coding sequence is TGTGCCACCAGCAGAGCCCTGCAGACTGGGGCGAAACTGTTTTTT. Translating it yields CATSRALQTGAKLFF.

This clone appeared a few times. The V call is TRBV30, the J call TRBJ1-6, with D maybe TRBD1 (5 bases). Germline-derived CDR1 and CDR2 are GTSNPN and SVGIG (reference sequence). The CDR3 runs 11 residues. V gave up 6 bases and J gave up 14 bases, with 14 bases separating them. The CDR3 DNA reads as TGTGCCTGCACGGGGGTCCCGGCCCTCCACTTT. Translating gives CACTGVPALHF.

The chain joins TRBV7-2 to TRBJ2-6; D perhaps matches TRBD2 (5 bases). This CDR3 is 15 amino acids long. In germline, CDR1 is SGHTA, CDR2 FQGNSA. The germline V and J ends were trimmed by 11 bases and 0 bases, with 14 bases remaining between them. CDR3 amino acids: CAGKGEVSGANVLTF. The CDR3 region has the DNA TGTGCCGGGAAGGGAGAAGTCTCTGGGGCCAACGTCCTGACTTTC.

The CDR3: CASSLAGLADYNEQFF. In DNA form, the CDR3 reads TGTGCCAGCAGCTTAGCGGGACTAGCGGACTACAATGAGCAGTTCTTC. The chain has TRBV7-2 and TRBJ2-1; 11 nucleotides align to TRBD2. V lost 0 bases to trimming and J lost 3 bases; unmatched junction nucleotides: 1. The CDR3 has 16 residues. From germline, CDR1 is SGHTA and CDR2 FQGNSA. Full variable domain (remainder filled in from reference TRBV7-2 and TRBJ2-1): GAGVSQSPSNKVTEKGKDVELRCDPISGHTALYWYRQSLGQGLEFLIYFQGNSAPDKSGLPSDRFSAERTGGSVSTLTIQRTQQEDSAVYLCASSLAGLADYNEQFFGPGTRLTVL.

This clone was found once. This chain links TRBV20-1 with TRBJ1-4, with D possibly TRBD1 on 6 matching bases. This CDR3 comprises 11 residues. The V gene's germline CDR1 is DFQATT and CDR2 SNEGSKA (reference sequence). CDR3 in DNA: TGCACCGTGGGGGGGCGTGAAAAACTGTTTTTT. Translating it yields CTVGGREKLFF.

The CDR3 spells CASSQQQGSDTQYF. In DNA form, the CDR3 reads TGCGCCAGCAGCCAACAACAGGGATCAGATACGCAGTATTTT. V is TRBV4-3 and J is TRBJ2-3; a possible D gene is TRBD1 (6 bases). Germline CDR1 and CDR2: LGHNA and YSLEER. V shed 2 bases and J shed 4 bases, with 10 bases lying between them. The CDR3 sequence is 14 residues long.

This clone was detected a few times. The chain uses TRBV28 and TRBJ1-4; a weak D match, TRBD1 (6 bases). Trimming removed 6 bases from V and 0 bases from J, with 17 bases in between. The germline V gene has CDR1 MDHEN and CDR2 SYDVKM. The length of the CDR3 is 17 residues. DNA for the CDR3: TGTGCCAGCAGGAACGTGGGGGCGCGGTCAACTAATGAAAAACTGTTTTTT. Its translation is CASRNVGARSTNEKLFF.

The rearrangement uses TRBV14 and TRBJ2-5, with 11 bases matching TRBD2. The V and J ends lost 8 bases and 9 bases, in that order; junction bases with no gene match: 8. CDR3 length: 13 amino acids. Germline loops: CDR1 SGHDN, CDR2 FVKESK. CDR3 bases: TGTGCCAGCGGGCTAGCGGGAGGAAGGGCCCAGTACTTC. Translating gives CASGLAGGRAQYF.